A selection of T cell receptor beta chains follows, all from one sample in a study of cytomegalovirus exposure and HLA in healthy donors. Here immunoSEQ multiplex PCR was the method, and the copy in TCRdb shows in-frame clones only, minus some. Counted here are 150,000 or so clones, roughly 85% occurring once; the ten biggest clones make up approximately 2.3%. Source material: PBMCs. The receptors originated from a man aged 18 to 30 in good health and CMV-seropositive. CDR3s include the opening cysteine and the closing phenylalanine or tryptophan. D genes are given only for firm matches. Rows may omit the clone size; those that give it use once, few, many or a size class.

- | TRBJ1-2 | once | TRBV5-1 | TGCGCCAGCAGCTTGTCGGCGGGGGGCGGCTATGGCTACACCTTC | CASSLSAGGGYGYTF
TRBD1 | TRBJ1-3 | - | TRBV19 | TGTGCCAGTAGCTTCGGGACAGCTTCTGGAAACACCATATATTTT | CASSFGTASGNTIYF
- | TRBJ1-1 | once | TRBV7-7 | TGTGCTAGCAGCGCGGGGGTGGGCACTGAAGCTTTCTTT | CASSAGVGTEAFF
- | TRBJ2-6 | few | TRBV6-4 | TGTGCCAGCAGGGACGACAGCTCTGGGGCCAACGTCCTGACTTTC | CASRDDSSGANVLTF
TRBD1 | TRBJ1-2 | - | TRBV19 | TGTGCCAGTAGTATTGGGGCGGCAGGGGGCGCCGCCTATGGCTACACCTTC | CASSIGAAGGAAYGYTF
- | TRBJ1-4 | once | TRBV4-1 | TGCGCCAGCAGCCAACCCCGGTGGAGCCCTAATGAAAAACTGTTTTTT | CASSQPRWSPNEKLFF
TRBD1 | TRBJ2-1 | - | TRBV25-1 | TGTGCCAGCAGTGAAGGACAGGGCCGTAATGAGCAGTTCTTC | CASSEGQGRNEQFF
- | TRBJ1-2 | - | TRBV14 | TGTGCCAGCAGCCAAGGACAGAACTATGGCTACACCTTC | CASSQGQNYGYTF
- | TRBJ1-6 | - | TRBV5-1 | TGCGCCAGCAGCCGGGACACAGATTCACCCCTCCACTTT | CASSRDTDSPLHF
TRBD2 | TRBJ2-7 | - | TRBV5-4 | TGTGCCAGCAGCTTGGCTGGGACTAGCATCGACGAGCAGTACTTC | CASSLAGTSIDEQYF
- | TRBJ2-5 | - | TRBV4-2 | TGTGCCAGCAGCCAAGATTCCAGCGGACTCCAGCAGACCCAGTACTTC | CASSQDSSGLQQTQYF
TRBD1 | TRBJ1-2 | - | TRBV6-5 | TGTGCCAGCAGTTACTCTGGGGACAGGTACACCTTC | CASSYSGDRYTF
- | TRBJ2-5 | - | TRBV5-1 | TGCGCCAGCAGCCGGACTGGGCAAGAGACCCAGTACTTC | CASSRTGQETQYF
TRBD1 | TRBJ2-5 | - | TRBV2 | TGTGCCAGCAGTGTACAGGGGTCGGGGGAGACCCAGTACTTC | CASSVQGSGETQYF
TRBD2 | TRBJ2-5 | few | TRBV5-4 | TGTGCCAGCAGCCTTGGGACTAGCGGCCAAGAGACCCAGTACTTC | CASSLGTSGQETQYF
TRBD1 | TRBJ1-1 | - | TRBV27 | TGTGCCAGCAGAGGACAGGGGCTGTGGACTGAAGCTTTCTTT | CASRGQGLWTEAFF
TRBD1 | TRBJ1-1 | - | TRBV7-3 | TGTGCCAGCAGCCTCCGGACAGGGACGGGCACTGAAGCTTTCTTT | CASSLRTGTGTEAFF
TRBD1 | TRBJ2-7 | - | TRBV5-1 | TGCGCCAGCAGCTCATGGACAGGTTCTGGCGAGCAGTACTTC | CASSSWTGSGEQYF
TRBD2 | TRBJ2-1 | - | TRBV29-1 | TGCAGCGCCGAAGGCCCAACTAGCGGGGGGGTGGATGAGCAGTTCTTC | CSAEGPTSGGVDEQFF
- | TRBJ1-2 | - | TRBV7-2 | TGTGCCAGCAGCCCCCGGGCTGAAAGAACTATGGGGCTTGGCTACACCTTC | CASSPRAERTMGLGYTF
- | TRBJ1-4 | - | TRBV18 | TGTGCCAGCTCACCCGCGGGGGTTCCTAATGAAAAACTGTTTTTT | CASSPAGVPNEKLFF
TRBD1 | TRBJ2-3 | - | TRBV7-3 | TGTGCCAGCAGCTGGACAGGGAACACAGATACGCAGTATTTT | CASSWTGNTDTQYF
TRBD1 | TRBJ1-5 | - | TRBV19 | TGTGCCAGTAGTATAGATTACGGGACAGGCAATCAGCCCCAGCATTTT | CASSIDYGTGNQPQHF
TRBD1 | TRBJ1-3 | - | TRBV4-1 | TGCGCCAGCAGGCGGGGGAACCTCGCCGGGACAGGGGGCGCGTTAGATCGAGACACCATATATTTT | CASRRGNLAGTGGALDRDTIYF
- | TRBJ2-5 | - | TRBV7-2 | TGTGCCAGCAGCCCGTGGGGCGGGGATCCGACCCAGTACTTC | CASSPWGGDPTQYF
- | TRBJ2-7 | once | TRBV7-8 | TGTGCCAGCAGCTTAGCGTGGAGTGACCTCTACGAGCAGTACTTC | CASSLAWSDLYEQYF
- | TRBJ1-1 | - | TRBV7-8 | TGTGCCAGCAGCCTCCGGTCGGCCGGGATTATAAGCCTGAACACTGAAGCTTTCTTT | CASSLRSAGIISLNTEAFF
- | TRBJ2-2 | - | TRBV29-1 | TGCAGCGTTCGGAACACCGGGGAGCTGTTTTTT | CSVRNTGELFF
TRBD1 | TRBJ1-2 | - | TRBV6-5 | TGTGCCAGCAGTTCCCGGGACAGCTATGGCTACACCTTC | CASSSRDSYGYTF
TRBD2 | TRBJ2-1 | once | TRBV7-9 | TGTGCCAGCAGCGTCGCGGGGGGGCGGTTCGGCAATGAGCAGTTCTTC | CASSVAGGRFGNEQFF
TRBD1 | TRBJ2-7 | - | TRBV4-2 | TGTGCCAGCAGCCACCTCCCAACGATTAAGGGACAGGGAGACCACGAGCAGTACTTC | CASSHLPTIKGQGDHEQYF
TRBD1 | TRBJ2-7 | - | TRBV9 | TGTGCCAGCAGCGTAGCGGGGACAGGGGGCAGGGAGCAGTACTTC | CASSVAGTGGREQYF
TRBD2 | TRBJ2-3 | - | TRBV7-3 | TGTGCCAGCAGCTTAACGGGGAGCGGGGGGGCAGATACGCAGTATTTT | CASSLTGSGGADTQYF
TRBD1 | TRBJ1-4 | - | TRBV5-1 | TGCGCCAGCAGCCAGGACAGGACTAATGAAAAACTGTTTTTT | CASSQDRTNEKLFF
TRBD1 | TRBJ1-1 | - | TRBV2 | TGTGCCAGCAACTTCCAGGGGGACACTGAAGCTTTCTTT | CASNFQGDTEAFF
TRBD1 | TRBJ1-5 | few | TRBV7-3 | TGTGCCAGCATGGACAGGGGCAAGCAGCCCCAGCATTTT | CASMDRGKQPQHF
TRBD1 | TRBJ2-7 | - | TRBV30 | TGTGCCTGGAGTTTCCGGGACAGGGGGCTGTACGAGCAGTACTTC | CAWSFRDRGLYEQYF
TRBD1 | TRBJ1-4 | - | TRBV5-4 | TGTGCCAGCAGCTGGGAGGGACAGGGTAACAAAAAACTGTTTTTT | CASSWEGQGNKKLFF
- | TRBJ2-7 | - | TRBV25-1 | TGTGCCAGCCTAAGTGCAACGGGGAACTCCTACGAGCAGTACTTC | CASLSATGNSYEQYF
- | TRBJ1-5 | - | TRBV7-2 | TGTGCCAGCAGCCCCATCAGGGATCAGCCCCAGCATTTT | CASSPIRDQPQHF
TRBD2 | TRBJ2-1 | - | TRBV6-4 | TGTGCCAGCAGTGACTCTTGGACTAGCGGGGAGCCAATTTACAATGAGCAGTTCTTC | CASSDSWTSGEPIYNEQFF
- | TRBJ2-3 | - | TRBV9 | TGTGCCAGCAGCGGTCGGGACTCCGCAGATACGCAGTATTTT | CASSGRDSADTQYF
TRBD1 | TRBJ1-1 | - | TRBV6-6 | TGTGCCAGCCTAAATAAACCGGGACAGGGCCCCACTGAAGCTTTCTTT | CASLNKPGQGPTEAFF
- | TRBJ1-6 | - | TRBV6-5 | TGTGCCAGCAGTTACTCGATGGGAGTAAATTCACCCCTCCACTTT | CASSYSMGVNSPLHF
- | TRBJ1-3 | - | TRBV9 | TGTGCCAGCAGCTCCACCACCAATGTAGAGGGTGGAAACACCATATATTTT | CASSSTTNVEGGNTIYF
- | TRBJ1-2 | - | TRBV29-1 | TGCAGCGTTGTCTTCCGGGACACCCTTAACTATGGCTACACCTTC | CSVVFRDTLNYGYTF
TRBD1 | TRBJ1-5 | - | TRBV7-2 | TGTGCCAGCAGCCGGGACAGTTCGCGGTATCAGCCCCAGCATTTT | CASSRDSSRYQPQHF
TRBD2 | TRBJ2-3 | few | TRBV4-3 | TGCGCCAGCAGCCAATATTATAGCAGCGGGGGCACAGATACGCAGTATTTT | CASSQYYSSGGTDTQYF
TRBD1 | TRBJ1-2 | - | TRBV6-5 | TGTGCCAGCAGTTCAGGGGGCTATGGCTACACCTTC | CASSSGGYGYTF
TRBD1 | TRBJ1-2 | once | TRBV2 | TGTGCCAGCAGAGGGACAGGGGGTTATGGCTACACCTTC | CASRGTGGYGYTF
- | TRBJ2-6 | - | TRBV9 | TGTGCCAGCAGTCAGACAGGAGATCTCTCTGGGGCCAACGTCCTGACTTTC | CASSQTGDLSGANVLTF
- | TRBJ2-1 | - | TRBV5-1 | TGCGCCAGCAGCCCCAGGGGCCCCGGGACAAATGAGCAGTTCTTC | CASSPRGPGTNEQFF
- | TRBJ1-5 | - | TRBV6-5 | TGTGCCAGCAGTTACACATATACGGAGGCCAATCAGCCCCAGCATTTT | CASSYTYTEANQPQHF
TRBD1 | TRBJ1-1 | - | TRBV14 | TGTGCCAGCAGCGGAACAGGGGGGCACACTGAAGCTTTCTTT | CASSGTGGHTEAFF